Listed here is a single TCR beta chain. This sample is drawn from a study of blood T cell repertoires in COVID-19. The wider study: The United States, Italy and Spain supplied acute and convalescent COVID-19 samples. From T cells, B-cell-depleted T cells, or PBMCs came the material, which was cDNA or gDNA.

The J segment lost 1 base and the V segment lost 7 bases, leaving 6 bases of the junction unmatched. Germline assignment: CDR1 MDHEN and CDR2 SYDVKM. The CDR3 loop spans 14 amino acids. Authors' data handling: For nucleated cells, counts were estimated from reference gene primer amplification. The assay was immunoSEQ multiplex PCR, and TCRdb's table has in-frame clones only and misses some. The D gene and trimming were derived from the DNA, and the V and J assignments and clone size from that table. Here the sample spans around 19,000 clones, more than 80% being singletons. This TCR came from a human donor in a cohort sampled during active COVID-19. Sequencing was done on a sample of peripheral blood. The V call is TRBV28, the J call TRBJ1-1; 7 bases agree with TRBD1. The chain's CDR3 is CASKKQGRNTEAFF. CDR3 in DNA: TGTGCCAGCAAGAAACAGGGGAGGAACACTGAAGCTTTCTTT. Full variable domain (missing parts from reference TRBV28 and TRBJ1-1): DVKVTQSSRYLVKRTGEKVFLECVQDMDHENMFWYRQDPGLGLRLIYFSYDVKMKEKGDIPEGYSVSREKKERFSLILESASTNQTSMYLCASKKQGRNTEAFFGQGTRLTVV.